Sequencing of this TCR beta chain was carried out in a study of shared clonotypes between healthy human individuals (dated by TCRdb to 2020 to 2021). Regarding the study in general: The cohort comprised a couple of women and three men aged 18 to 49 years. For each donor, CD4 naive and CD4 memory were each given three plates, CD8 naive was given two plates, and CD8 memory was given one plate. Blood TCR repertoires of about 5 healthy adults were deeply sequenced to estimate repertoire size and the extent of clonotype sharing between individuals. Each donor's leukapheresis produced roughly between roughly 0.85 and 9.5 billion PBMCs. Libraries were prepared and TCR repertoires were sequenced by different laboratories using diverse techniques, in order to increase sequencing depth and limit assay-specific biases. The study at large found these results: Sharing across a handful of donors was observed for around 5% of naive CD4, over 3% of naive CD8, 2.3% of memory CD4, and about 0.4% of memory CD8 clonotypes. Larger estimated clonotype richness was generally found for naive subsets than for memory subsets. Pairwise subsampling led to the expectation that sequencing depth would affect the degree of clonotype sharing among donors. Rarefaction of sorted-subset datasets indicated incomplete sequencing despite the large sequencing depth. The genetic and exposure-history diversity represented was limited by the small number of donors. Sampling was limited to blood, and TCR repertoires in tissue likely differ from TCR repertoires in blood. Compared with non-shared clonotypes, the clonotypes found in all four sorted-subset donors had higher generation probabilities.

The donors were healthy, HIV-negative adults with no recently reported acute infections or vaccinations. All donors were Caucasian adults living in Nashville, Tennessee, USA. CD4+ T cells were enriched by magnetic negative selection, after which naive cells were positively selected on CD45RA and the negative fraction was taken as the memory subset. Blood was collected by leukapheresis, and PBMCs were isolated by Ficoll-Histopaque density gradient centrifugation and then cryopreserved in liquid nitrogen vapor phase. Analytical flow cytometry was used to check the purity and quantity of every magnetically sorted T cell population. Genomic DNA was isolated from every sorted fraction and measured by UV absorbance on a Nanodrop 2000c. Note on this clone: Its antigen is currently not known. Base qualities are missing; no much larger clone stands one base away.

Using the deep immunoSEQ assay, TCR CDR3 regions were amplified from genomic DNA by multiplex PCR. Extracted genomic DNA from each cell subset was distributed evenly across all wells of several immunoSEQ 96-well plates, and each plate was treated as a replicate. For sorted subsets, 200 ng of genomic DNA, equivalent to 30,000 or so T cell genomes, went into each replicate PCR. Purified libraries were quantified with a Qubit 3.0 fluorometer, sized on a Bioanalyzer 2100, and re-quantified with the KAPA Library Quantification kit. A separate single-read 150-cycle Illumina NextSeq 550 flow cell was used to sequence each immunoSEQ 96-well plate. As for the authors' bioinformatics: Because the immunoSEQ output held only junctional sequences and lacked quality scores, the filtering could not match the filtering applied to full-length reads. Sequences were annotated with PyIR, a Python wrapper for IgBLAST v1.9, and V/J genes and CDR3 were assigned using IMGT germline references. Reads were filtered out if the reads had weak V/J assignments (E-value above 1e-6), no CDR3, stop codons, out-of-frame junctions, or ambiguous translated residues. V3J clonotypes were defined as sequences sharing an identical inferred V gene, J gene, and CDR3 amino acid sequence. To compute the percentage overlap between repertoires, the number of shared unique clonotypes was divided by the size of the smaller repertoire. RTK rarefaction, the Chao1 estimator, and Recon v2.1 estimates of unobserved clonotypes were used to assess repertoire richness. Generation probabilities were computed with OLGA for all TCRbeta clonotypes obtained by the gDNA method from a handful of donors. Held by TCRdb, this immuneACCESS table contains in-frame sequences only and omits some clones. Under half of the omission traces to an unresolved V gene where checked; the cause of the rest is unknown. For V, J and clone size, that table is used; D and trimming come from the DNA. The sample has roughly 1,000,000 clones on record, 78% of them singletons. The ten largest account for 0.4% to 0.55% of the sample.

Trimmed from V: 9 bases; trimmed from J: 0 bases; junction bases lacking a gene match: 7. From its cysteine to its phenylalanine, the CDR3 spans 15 amino acids. Of the read, only the CDR3 DNA is kept; its 45 bases are in frame from base 1. Looking up the germline V gene (reference sequence) yields CDR1 LNHNV and CDR2 YYDKDF. Sequenced material: memory CD4+ T cells from PBMCs. This sample's cell subset or site label indicates: CD45RA-negative fraction. This receptor was taken from a man aged 18 to 30 in good health. Some clones in this sample may be carry-over from other donors' samples. This receptor chain uses TRBV15 and TRBJ2-1, with 8 bases matching TRBD2. The CDR3: CATKPSGSSYNEQFF. Read as DNA, the sequence is TGTGCCACTAAACCCAGCGGGAGCTCCTACAATGAGCAGTTCTTC. Reference TRBV15 and TRBJ2-1 genes cover what lies past the CDR3, so the full variable domain is DAMVIQNPRYQVTQFGKPVTLSCSQTLNHNVMYWYQQKSSQAPKLLFHYYDKDFNNEADTPDNFQSRRPNTSFCFLDIRSPGLGDTAMYLCATKPSGSSYNEQFFGPGTRLTVL.